This entry lists 20 T cell receptor beta chains sequenced from one sample in a study of blood T cell repertoires in COVID-19. Method: immunoSEQ multiplex PCR; TCRdb's copy keeps in-frame clones and lacks some. Of roughly 130,000 clones listed, almost 85% were seen once; the top ten hold about an eighth. The sample consisted of peripheral blood. These receptors came from a young woman who had recovered from COVID-19.

This sequence joins TRBV11-2 and TRBJ2-3, with D tentatively TRBD2 (6 bases). This CDR3 spans 17 amino acids. Germline CDR1 is SGHAT and CDR2 is FQNNGV. V was pared by 1 base and J by 6 bases, with 20 bases between. The CDR3 DNA sequence: TGTGCCAGCAGCTTAGGTCCCATCTTGACTAGTATGGATACGCAGTATTTT. It translates to CASSLGPILTSMDTQYF. Full variable domain (rest looked up from reference TRBV11-2 and TRBJ2-3): EAGVAQSPRYKIIEKRQSVAFWCNPISGHATLYWYQQILGQGPKLLIQFQNNGVVDDSQLPKDRFSAERLKGVDSTLKIQPAKLEDSAVYLCASSLGPILTSMDTQYFGPGTRLTVL.

The CDR3 loop reads CASSYFPVENSPLHF. The DNA of the CDR3 is TGTGCCAGCAGTTACTTCCCAGTGGAGAATTCACCCCTCCACTTT. The chain combines TRBV6-2 or TRBV6-3 with TRBJ1-6, with no clear D. The CDR3 is 15 residues long. Trimming took 1 base from V and 7 from J, leaving 11 bases between them. The germline V gene has CDR1 MNHEY and CDR2 SVGEGT.

This clone was seen a few times. This rearrangement joins TRBV7-2 to TRBJ2-3; D possibly corresponds to TRBD2 (7 bases). The CDR3 is 15 residues long. Germline values: CDR1 SGHTA, CDR2 FQGNSA. The germline V and J ends were trimmed by 1 base and 5 bases, with 13 bases remaining between them. DNA for the CDR3: TGTGCCAGCAGCTTAGGCCCGGGGGGCGGAGATACGCAGTATTTT. Translated: CASSLGPGGGDTQYF.

This clone was detected a few times. This rearrangement joins TRBV11-2 to TRBJ2-5; D is uncertain. The CDR3 is 14 amino acids. V lost 1 base and J lost 6, with 12 bases in between. Germline-derived CDR1 and CDR2 are SGHAT and FQNNGV. In DNA form, the CDR3 reads TGTGCCAGCAGCTTAGGGCCCCCCCCTCAGACCCAGTACTTC. It yields the protein CASSLGPPPQTQYF. Full variable domain (remainder filled in from reference TRBV11-2 and TRBJ2-5): EAGVAQSPRYKIIEKRQSVAFWCNPISGHATLYWYQQILGQGPKLLIQFQNNGVVDDSQLPKDRFSAERLKGVDSTLKIQPAKLEDSAVYLCASSLGPPPQTQYFGPGTRLLVL.

To note about this clone: One end of the junction fails to match germline, which may point to a read error. The chain carries TRBV7-7 and TRBJ2-1; TRBD2 aligns across 14 bases. This CDR3 is built from 15 residues. In germline, CDR1 is SSHAT, CDR2 FNYEAQ (reference sequence). CDR3 loop: CASSLGTSGSNEQFF. The CDR3 region has the DNA TGTGCTAGCAGCCTCGGGACTAGCGGGAGTAATGAGCAGTTCTTC.

This clone occurred a few times. The chain combines TRBV29-1 with TRBJ2-2, with D perhaps matching TRBD2 (7 bases). The CDR3 runs 15 residues. Germline CDR1 is SQVTM and CDR2 is ANQGSEA. V was shortened by 7 bases and J by 4 bases, with 19 bases between the two germline ends. The CDR3 region has the DNA TGCAGCGCCCCTTACAGGGAGGGCAGCACCGGGGAGCTGTTTTTT. Translated, it gives CSAPYREGSTGELFF.

The V and J genes are TRBV2 and TRBJ1-2, with D perhaps TRBD1 (6 bases). CDR3 size: 14 residues. The V gene's germline CDR1 is SNHLY and CDR2 FYNNEI. V was pared by 5 bases and J by 5 bases, with 15 bases between. The CDR3 loop is CASSPQGTLYGYTF. CDR3 sequence (DNA): TGTGCCAGCAGTCCACAGGGCACCCTGTATGGCTACACCTTC.

Concerning this clone: Distinct nucleotide sequences in the sample also encode this CDR3. The chain combines TRBV5-6 with TRBJ2-1; D unclear. Germline CDR1 and CDR2: SGHDT and YYEEEE. V was pared by 4 bases and J by 0 bases, with 8 bases between. The CDR3 is 14 amino acids. CDR3 region: CASSPRSSYNEQFF. DNA for the CDR3: TGTGCCAGCAGCCCGCGAAGCTCCTACAATGAGCAGTTCTTC.

DNA for the CDR3: TGTGCCAGCTCACCGACAGGATCGATTAATCAGCCCCAGCATTTT. It encodes CASSPTGSINQPQHF. The chain combines TRBV18 with TRBJ1-5, with TRBD1 as a possible D gene (6 bases). The V gene lost 3 bases and the J gene lost 4 bases, with 13 bases spanning the gap. Germline loops: CDR1 KGHSH, CDR2 LQKENI. There are 15 residues in the CDR3.

This sequence joins TRBV6-1 and TRBJ2-7; TRBD2 might be the D (6 bases). Germline loops: CDR1 MNHNS, CDR2 SASEGT. The CDR3 runs 15 residues. V lost 2 bases and J lost 5, with 16 bases in between. This CDR3 is CASSEQVAVGDEQYF. DNA of the CDR3: TGTGCCAGCAGTGAACAGGTAGCGGTGGGGGACGAGCAGTACTTC.

The genes are TRBV3-1 (or the pseudogene TRBV3-2) and TRBJ2-1; TRBD2 matches at 12 bases. J gave up 4 bases and V 4 bases, and 5 bases lay outside the gene matches. The germline CDR1 and CDR2 sequences are LGHDT and YNNKEL (reference sequence). This CDR3 is built from 16 residues. The CDR3 sequence is CASSPWTSGTYNEQFF. Written as DNA, the CDR3 is TGTGCCAGCAGCCCTTGGACTAGCGGGACGTACAATGAGCAGTTCTTC.

This clone has just a few counts. The chain employs TRBV11-3 and TRBJ2-3; D is unresolved. V lost 5 bases, J lost 5 bases, and 11 bases lay in between. The V gene's germline CDR1 is SGHNT and CDR2 YENEEA. This CDR3 contains 13 residues. This chain's CDR3 is CASSTRLGDTQYF. The DNA of the CDR3 is TGTGCCAGCAGCACGCGACTGGGAGATACGCAGTATTTT.

Note on this clone: A read error may produce the germline difference seen at one junction end. CDR3 sequence (DNA): TGTGCCTGGAGGGATGACACCGAAGCTTTCTTT. Translation: CAWRDDTEAFF. The V call is TRBV30, the J call TRBJ1-1; D uncertain. The CDR3 contains 11 residues. CDR1 GTSNPN and CDR2 SVGIG come from the germline V gene (reference sequence). Full variable domain (remainder filled in from reference TRBV30 and TRBJ1-1): SQTIHQWPATLVQPVGSPLSLECTVEGTSNPNLYWYRQAAGRGLQLLFYSVGIGQISSEVPQNLSASRPQDRQFILSSKKLLLSDSGFYLCAWRDDTEAFFGQGTRLTVV.

Only a few counts were recorded for this clone. Written as DNA, the CDR3 is TGTGCCAGCAGTTTACTAGCGGGAGCCTCCACGAAAGAGACCCAGTACTTC. Residues: CASSLLAGASTKETQYF. This rearrangement joins TRBV2 to TRBJ2-5; 11 nucleotides align to TRBD2. Germline CDR1 and CDR2: SNHLY and FYNNEI. The length of the CDR3 is 17 residues. V was clipped by 5 bases and J by 3 bases; unmatched bases: 11.

This sequence joins TRBV19 and TRBJ1-5, with a possible D match to TRBD1 (6 bases). The germline gives CDR1 LNHDA, CDR2 SQIVND (reference sequence). The CDR3 has 17 amino acids. V was cut by 0 bases and J by 6 bases, with 18 bases left in between. CDR3: CASSIDRSKGGAQPQHF. In nucleotides, the CDR3 is TGTGCCAGTAGTATAGATCGAAGTAAAGGGGGGGCTCAGCCCCAGCATTTT.

The J gene is TRBJ1-2, the V gene TRBV19; no clear D. Per the germline V gene, CDR1 is LNHDA and CDR2 is SQIVND (reference sequence). The CDR3 loop spans 12 amino acids. V was trimmed by 8 bases and J by 2 bases, leaving 9 bases between them. The CDR3 loop is CASGRSNYGYTF. The CDR3 nucleotides read TGTGCCAGTGGTCGGTCAAACTATGGCTACACCTTC. Combining the CDR3 with reference TRBV19 and TRBJ1-2 gives the whole variable domain DGGITQSPKYLFRKEGQNVTLSCEQNLNHDAMYWYRQDPGQGLRLIYYSQIVNDFQKGDIAEGYSVSREKKESFPLTVTSAQKNPTAFYLCASGRSNYGYTFGSGTRLTVV.

The rearrangement uses TRBV27 and TRBJ1-6, with 10 bases fitting TRBD1. Losses at the gene ends were 5 bases for V and 6 bases for J; bases not matched to a gene: 10. The CDR3 contains 17 residues. Germline V CDR1 and CDR2: MNHEY, SMNVEV (reference sequence). CDR3 in amino acids: CASSAPGQGFGNSPLHF. In DNA, the CDR3 is TGTGCCAGCAGTGCGCCGGGACAGGGGTTTGGTAATTCACCCCTCCACTTT.

The J gene is TRBJ1-1, the V gene TRBV14, with D possibly matching TRBD1 (5 bases). This CDR3 contains 13 residues. The germline V gene has CDR1 SGHDN and CDR2 FVKESK. Trimming shortened V by 2 bases and J by 3 bases, and 7 bases separated the two germline ends. This CDR3 is CASSQQGHTEAFF. The DNA of the CDR3 is TGTGCCAGCAGCCAACAGGGCCACACTGAAGCTTTCTTT.

V and J are TRBV3-1 (or the pseudogene TRBV3-2) and TRBJ2-2, with 12 bases lining up with TRBD2. Germline CDR1 is LGHDT and CDR2 is YNNKEL (reference sequence). The CDR3 is made up of 16 amino acids. V shed 4 bases and J 7 bases; nucleotides not matched to a gene: 7. CDR3 coding DNA: TGTGCCAGCAGCCCCCGGACTAGCGGGAAAGTCGGGGAGCTGTTTTTT. Protein: CASSPRTSGKVGELFF.

CDR3 DNA: TGTGCCAGCAGTTCGTGGACAGAGAACACTGAAGCTTTCTTT. Translating gives CASSSWTENTEAFF. The chain combines TRBV28 with TRBJ1-1, with D maybe TRBD1 (6 bases). CDR1 and CDR2 from the germline V gene are MDHEN and SYDVKM. The CDR3 runs to 14 residues. With 4 bases removed from V and 1 base from J, the gap between germline ends came to 10 bases.